This T cell receptor beta chain was obtained from a study of OX40 agonist ivuxolimab in advanced cancers. Study results and caveats: At 0.1 to 3.0 mg/kg and by week 6, CD4+ and CD8+ T cells in the blood had expanded clonally. The average count of expanded clones was higher among CD8+ T cells than among CD4+.

Clones were read by immunoSEQ multiplex PCR, and TCRdb kept only the in-frame ones, dropping some. The sample lists more than 80,000 clones, around 90% occurring once. On this clone itself: Its antigen is still unknown.

Per germline, CDR1 SGHVS and CDR2 FQNEAQ. V was trimmed by 8 bases and J by 4 bases, leaving 18 bases between them. This CDR3 region has 14 residues. The sequences come from CD4+ or CD8+ T cells sorted from blood, collected in a trial of the OX40 agonist ivuxolimab. The receptor was derived from an adult with an advanced solid tumor such as melanoma, head and neck, liver or kidney cancer. This chain links TRBV7-8 with TRBJ2-7, with unresolved D. The CDR3 reads CASGDTPTAYEQYF. The DNA for the CDR3 is TGTGCCAGCGGGGATACCCCGACGGCTTACGAGCAGTACTTC.